One and the same sample provided the 4 T cell receptor beta chains below, sequenced in a study of blood T cell repertoires in COVID-19. The assay was immunoSEQ multiplex PCR, and TCRdb's table has in-frame clones only and misses some. Of approximately 270,000 clones listed, approximately 84% are singletons. The sequencing input was peripheral blood. Receptors were obtained from an older person with COVID-19, enrolled during active disease.

V is TRBV6-2 or TRBV6-3 and J is TRBJ1-6; D might be TRBD1 (5 bases). Looked up from germline, CDR1 is MNHEY and CDR2 is SVGEGT. The CDR3 runs to 17 residues. Trimming pared 2 bases from V and 7 bases from J, leaving 18 bases between. In nucleotides, the CDR3 is TGTGCCAGCAGTTACAGTCGGGGGATGGGGTGGAATTCACCCCTCCACTTT. Its protein is CASSYSRGMGWNSPLHF.

Only a few counts were recorded for this clone. V gene TRBV4-1 combines with J gene TRBJ1-1; D remains ambiguous. Trimming stripped 1 base from V and 0 bases from J, with 6 bases between. Germline V gene sequence: CDR1 MGHRA, CDR2 YSYEKL. The CDR3 length is 14 residues. The CDR3 sequence: CASSQGGVNTEAFF. CDR3 sequence (DNA): TGCGCCAGCAGCCAAGGAGGAGTGAACACTGAAGCTTTCTTT.

V gene TRBV12-3 or TRBV12-4 combines with J gene TRBJ2-3, with 8 bases identical to TRBD2. The CDR3 loop spans 13 amino acids. The ends lost 5 bases at V and 4 bases at J; junction bases unmatched: 2. CDR3 amino acids: CASSGRGADTQYF. CDR3 bases: TGTGCCAGCAGTGGGCGGGGGGCAGATACGCAGTATTTT.

The chain has TRBV4-1 and TRBJ2-3; D is uncertain. CDR1 is MGHRA, CDR2 YSYEKL, per germline. The CDR3 is 15 amino acids. With 1 base removed from V and 0 bases from J, the gap between germline ends came to 8 bases. The CDR3: CASSQGAASTDTQYF. CDR3 in DNA: TGCGCCAGCAGCCAAGGGGCAGCAAGCACAGATACGCAGTATTTT.